This T cell receptor (beta chain) was observed in a study of Ad26.COV2.S vaccination and SARS-CoV-2 variants. Across the study: The donor was enrolled in the Ad26.COV2.S arm of the COV1001 trial.

Generated by immunoSEQ multiplex PCR, the TCRdb table keeps only in-frame clones and is missing some. This table has 380,000 or so clones, around 88% appearing once. Treatment noted: around 19 received Ad26.COV2.S at low or high dose, single or two shots; 5 received placebo; per-sample allocation not given. Vaccine and placebo recipients were sampled on day 63 after the first injection. This receptor was identified in a person aged 18-60 years who received the Ad26.COV2.S COVID-19 vaccine or a placebo. Sequenced material: peripheral blood, taken in a trial of Ad26.COV2.S vaccine versus placebo.

The chain's CDR3 is CASSLEQELGEKLFF. The CDR3 DNA follows: TGTGCCAGCAGCTTAGAGCAGGAGTTAGGTGAAAAACTGTTTTTT. V is TRBV11-3 and J is TRBJ1-4; D call uncertain. The length of the CDR3 is 15 residues. Trimming removed 0 bases from V and 7 bases from J, with 12 bases in between. Germline-derived CDR1 and CDR2 are SGHNT and YENEEA.